The T cell receptor beta chain described here comes from a study of sequential checkpoint blockade in melanoma. Only in-frame clones appear in the TCRdb table, and some are missing; sequencing was by immunoSEQ multiplex PCR. Among fewer than 5,500 clones, roughly 21% were seen once, and the ten largest hold approximately 8.6%. This clone is medium-sized by share. Its antigen is not known. Sample treatment: randomized to nivolumab then ipilimumab (arm A) or the reverse (arm B). The ends lost 2 bases at V and 2 bases at J; junction bases unmatched: 4. The CDR3 has 15 amino acids. Germline loops: CDR1 MNHGY, CDR2 SAAAGT. Whole-study results and caveats: Clinical benefit was about 30 times likelier when tumor T-cell fraction and clonality increased.

The sequencing here drew on tumor tissue (inferred from file names), taken from a patient given nivolumab and ipilimumab in sequence. The J gene is TRBJ1-1, the V gene TRBV6-8; 8 bases map to TRBD1. The receptor comes from a human donor with melanoma. As DNA, the CDR3 is TGTGCCAGCAGTTACCCCGGGACAGGAAACACTGAAGCTTTCTTT. Amino acid sequence: CASSYPGTGNTEAFF.